A selection of T cell receptor beta chains follows, all from one sample in a study of T cell responses to AZD1222 COVID-19 vaccine. This table comes from immunoSEQ multiplex PCR, and its TCRdb copy is limited to in-frame clones, with some not included. This table has some 84,000 clones, around nine tenths appearing once. The material was peripheral blood, obtained 28 days after the second AZD1222 dose. These receptors all come from an adult who received the AZD1222 COVID-19 vaccine. The CDR3 runs from the conserved cysteine through the conserved F or W. Fields, in order: clone size, J gene, D gene, V gene, CDR3 DNA, CDR3 protein. D genes are given only for firm matches. The listing skips clone size in some rows; elsewhere it reads once, few, many or a size class.

. TRBJ1-2 TRBD1 TRBV25-1 TGTGCCAGCAGTGAATCTGGGACAGGGGGTAGCTACACCTTC CASSESGTGGSYTF
. TRBJ1-2 . TRBV18 TGTGCCAGCTCGCCCAACGACAGAAATGGCTACACCTTC CASSPNDRNGYTF
. TRBJ2-2 . TRBV27 TGTGCCAGCAGTTTAGGGGAGGGGGCGCGTACCGGGGAGCTGTTTTTT CASSLGEGARTGELFF
. TRBJ1-3 . TRBV6-2/TRBV6-3 TGTGCCAGCAGTTACTCGAAGGCCCACTATGGAAACACCATATATTTT CASSYSKAHYGNTIYF
. TRBJ1-6 TRBD1 TRBV27 TGTGCCAGCAGTCGGACAGGTTCACCCCTCCACTTT CASSRTGSPLHF
. TRBJ2-7 TRBD1 TRBV3-1/TRBV3-2 TGTGCCAGCAGCTCCGGGACAGGGGGGTACGAGCAGTACTTC CASSSGTGGYEQYF
. TRBJ2-7 TRBD1 TRBV7-9 TGTGCCAGCAACCCGCTGCAGAGACAGGGGCCTACGGAGCAGTACTTC CASNPLQRQGPTEQYF
. TRBJ1-1 . TRBV27 TGTGCCAGCAGTTTATTGGGTGCGGGGGACACTGAAGCTTTCTTT CASSLLGAGDTEAFF
few TRBJ2-7 . TRBV27 TGTGCCAGCAGTCGCGCCAGGCTCGCCTACGAGCAGTACTTC CASSRARLAYEQYF
. TRBJ2-7 TRBD2 TRBV24-1 TGTGCCACCAGTGGCGGGCTAGCGGGGGACTCCTACGAGCAGTACTTC CATSGGLAGDSYEQYF
few TRBJ2-5 TRBD1 TRBV7-9 TGTGCCAGCAGCTCCAGACAGGGTGCAGAGACCCAGTACTTC CASSSRQGAETQYF